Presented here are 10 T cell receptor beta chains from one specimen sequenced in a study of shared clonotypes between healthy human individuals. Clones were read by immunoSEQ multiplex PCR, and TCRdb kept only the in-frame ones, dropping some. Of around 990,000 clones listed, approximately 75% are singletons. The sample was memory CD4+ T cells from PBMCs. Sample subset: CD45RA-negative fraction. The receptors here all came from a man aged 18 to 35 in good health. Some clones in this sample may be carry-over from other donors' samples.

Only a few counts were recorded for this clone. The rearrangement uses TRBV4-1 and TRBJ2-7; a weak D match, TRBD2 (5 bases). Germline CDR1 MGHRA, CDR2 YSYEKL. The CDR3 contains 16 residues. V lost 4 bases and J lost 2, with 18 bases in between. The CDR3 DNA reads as TGCGCCAGCAGCCCGTGGGAGAAGGCGGTTCCCTACGAGCAGTACTTC. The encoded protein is CASSPWEKAVPYEQYF.

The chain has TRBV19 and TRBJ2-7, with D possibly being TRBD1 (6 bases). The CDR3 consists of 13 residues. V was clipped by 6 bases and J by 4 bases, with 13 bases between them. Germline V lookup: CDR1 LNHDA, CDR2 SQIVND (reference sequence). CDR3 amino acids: CASRSPDRYEQYF. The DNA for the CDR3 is TGTGCCAGTAGATCCCCGGACAGATACGAGCAGTACTTC.

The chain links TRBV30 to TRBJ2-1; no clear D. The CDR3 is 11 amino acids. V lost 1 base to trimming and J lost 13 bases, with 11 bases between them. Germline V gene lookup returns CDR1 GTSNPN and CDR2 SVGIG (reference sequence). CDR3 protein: CAWSAPAVQFF. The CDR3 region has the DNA TGTGCCTGGAGTGCCCCAGCCGTCCAGTTCTTC.

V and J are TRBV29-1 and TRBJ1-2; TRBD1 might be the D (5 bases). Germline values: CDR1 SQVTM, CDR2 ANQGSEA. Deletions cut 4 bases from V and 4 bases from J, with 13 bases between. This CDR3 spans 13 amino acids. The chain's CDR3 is CSVGTGILYGYTF. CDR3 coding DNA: TGCAGCGTTGGTACAGGAATACTCTATGGCTACACCTTC.

This chain's CDR3 is CASNMQDGYTF. The CDR3 DNA sequence: TGTGCCAGCAACATGCAGGATGGCTACACCTTC. This chain uses TRBV28 with TRBJ1-2, with unresolved D. The germline V gene has CDR1 MDHEN and CDR2 SYDVKM. CDR3 size: 11 residues. V was pared by 7 bases and J by 6 bases, with 9 bases between.

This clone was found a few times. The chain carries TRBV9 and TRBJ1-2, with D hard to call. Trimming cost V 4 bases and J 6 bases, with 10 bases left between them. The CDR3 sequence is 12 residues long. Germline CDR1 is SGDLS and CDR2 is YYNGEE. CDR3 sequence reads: CASSSLSDGYTF. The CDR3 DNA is TGTGCCAGCAGCTCTTTGTCCGATGGCTACACCTTC.

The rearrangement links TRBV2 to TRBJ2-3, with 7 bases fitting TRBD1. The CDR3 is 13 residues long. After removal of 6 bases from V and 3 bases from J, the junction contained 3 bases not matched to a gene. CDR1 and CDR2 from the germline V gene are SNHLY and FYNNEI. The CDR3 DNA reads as TGTGCCAGCAGGGGACAGCCAACAGATACGCAGTATTTT. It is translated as CASRGQPTDTQYF.

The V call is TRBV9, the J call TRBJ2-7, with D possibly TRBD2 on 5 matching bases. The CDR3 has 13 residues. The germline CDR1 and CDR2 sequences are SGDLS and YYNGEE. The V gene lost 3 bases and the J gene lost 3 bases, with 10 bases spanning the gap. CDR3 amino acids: CASSAAGDYEQYF. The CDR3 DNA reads TGTGCCAGCAGCGCCGCCGGGGACTACGAGCAGTACTTC.

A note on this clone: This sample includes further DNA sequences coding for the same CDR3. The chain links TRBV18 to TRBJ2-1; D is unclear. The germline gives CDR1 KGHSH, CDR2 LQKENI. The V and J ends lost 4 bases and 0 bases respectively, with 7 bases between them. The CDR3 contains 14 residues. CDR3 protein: CASSRDSSYNEQFF. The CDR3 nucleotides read TGTGCCAGCTCACGAGATAGCTCCTACAATGAGCAGTTCTTC.

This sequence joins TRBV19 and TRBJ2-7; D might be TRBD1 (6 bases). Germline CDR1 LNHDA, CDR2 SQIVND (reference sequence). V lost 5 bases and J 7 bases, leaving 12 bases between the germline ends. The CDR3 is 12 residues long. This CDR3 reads CASSPQGEEQYF. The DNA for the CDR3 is TGTGCCAGTAGTCCACAGGGTGAAGAGCAGTACTTC.